Below, 15 T cell receptor beta chains from the same sample are listed, as sequenced in a study of siplizumab effects on memory and regulatory T cells. Assay: immunoSEQ multiplex PCR; the TCRdb copy retains only in-frame clones and omits some. The sample consists of around 87,000 clones, approximately 90% of them appearing once. What was sequenced was CD4+ T cells sorted from blood. These receptors all come from a human donor in good health.

This clone was seen more than once but under ten times. The V and J genes are TRBV25-1 and TRBJ1-1; a weak D match, TRBD1 (5 bases). Germline assignment: CDR1 MGHDK and CDR2 SYGVNS. This CDR3 is built from 13 residues. V dropped 8 bases and J dropped 1 base, with 11 bases sitting between them. For the CDR3, the DNA is TGTGCCAGCTCCCGGACACCGAACACTGAAGCTTTCTTT. Translating it yields CASSRTPNTEAFF.

The genes are TRBV30 and TRBJ1-5; D not resolved. Germline values: CDR1 GTSNPN, CDR2 SVGIG (reference sequence). V was trimmed by 0 bases and J by 10 bases, leaving 19 bases between them. The CDR3 covers 15 residues. In DNA, the CDR3 is TGTGCCTGGAGTGTAGAAGGTGCTCCCATACTACCCCAGCATTTT. Translating it yields CAWSVEGAPILPQHF. Variable domain in full (rest from reference TRBV30 and TRBJ1-5): SQTIHQWPATLVQPVGSPLSLECTVEGTSNPNLYWYRQAAGRGLQLLFYSVGIGQISSEVPQNLSASRPQDRQFILSSKKLLLSDSGFYLCAWSVEGAPILPQHFGDGTRLSIL.

This rearrangement joins TRBV9 to TRBJ2-7; D is undetermined. The CDR3 is made up of 15 amino acids. Germline CDR1 and CDR2: SGDLS and YYNGEE. V gave up 2 bases and J gave up 1 base, with 13 bases separating them. As DNA, the CDR3 is TGTGCCAGCAGCGTGAACCCGTCCCTTTCCTACGAGCAGTACTTC. Translating it yields CASSVNPSLSYEQYF. The full variable domain, with the rest looked up from reference TRBV9 and TRBJ2-7, is DSGVTQTPKHLITATGQRVTLRCSPRSGDLSVYWYQQSLDQGLQFLIQYYNGEERAKGNILERFSAQQFPDLHSELNLSSLELGDSALYFCASSVNPSLSYEQYFGPGTRLTVT.

This chain's CDR3 is CASSPTQGAGETQYF. As DNA, the CDR3 is TGTGCCAGCAGTCCTACCCAGGGGGCCGGAGAGACCCAGTACTTC. The rearrangement links TRBV6-5 to TRBJ2-5, with 8 nucleotides matching TRBD1. Germline CDR1 MNHEY, CDR2 SVGAGI. The trim removed 5 bases at V and 4 bases at J, leaving 9 bases unmatched. This CDR3 spans 15 amino acids.

The chain carries TRBV7-2 and TRBJ2-1; D remains unclear. This CDR3 contains 12 residues. The germline V and J ends were trimmed by 3 bases and 6 bases, with 6 bases remaining between them. Germline CDR1 reads SGHTA; CDR2 reads FQGNSA. CDR3 loop: CASSFLPNEQFF. CDR3 sequence (DNA): TGTGCCAGCAGCTTCCTCCCCAATGAGCAGTTCTTC.

The gene calls are TRBV5-1 and TRBJ2-1; 7 bases match TRBD2. This CDR3 has 14 residues. V was clipped by 6 bases and J by 4 bases; unmatched bases: 7. Germline values: CDR1 SGHRS, CDR2 YFSETQ. The CDR3 here is CASKRRGNYNEQFF. For the CDR3, the DNA is TGCGCCAGCAAAAGGCGGGGGAATTACAATGAGCAGTTCTTC. The entire variable domain, with the rest obtained from reference TRBV5-1 and TRBJ2-1, is as follows: KAGVTQTPRYLIKTRGQQVTLSCSPISGHRSVSWYQQTPGQGLQFLFEYFSETQRNKGNFPGRFSGRQFSNSRSEMNVSTLELGDSALYLCASKRRGNYNEQFFGPGTRLTVL.

J is TRBJ2-7 and V is TRBV11-2; 10 bases are a match to TRBD1. V lost 5 bases and J lost 2; bases outside the gene matches: 3. This CDR3 has 14 amino acids. The germline V gene encodes CDR1 SGHAT and CDR2 FQNNGV. This CDR3 is CASSAGTGAYEQYF. CDR3 coding DNA: TGTGCCAGCAGCGCCGGGACAGGGGCCTACGAGCAGTACTTC.

This clone was found once. The V call is TRBV30, the J call TRBJ1-2, with 11 bases lining up with TRBD1. The CDR3 has 14 residues. V trimming: 2 bases; J trimming: 5 bases; junction bases outside the gene matches: 4. In germline, CDR1 is GTSNPN, CDR2 SVGIG (reference sequence). CDR3 in amino acids: CAWSRDRGNYGYTF. CDR3 nucleotides: TGTGCCTGGAGTAGGGACAGGGGGAATTATGGCTACACCTTC. The full variable domain, rest sourced from reference TRBV30 and TRBJ1-2, is SQTIHQWPATLVQPVGSPLSLECTVEGTSNPNLYWYRQAAGRGLQLLFYSVGIGQISSEVPQNLSASRPQDRQFILSSKKLLLSDSGFYLCAWSRDRGNYGYTFGSGTRLTVV.

This chain joins TRBV4-2 and TRBJ2-7, with TRBD2 matching over 7 bases. The germline gives CDR1 LGHNA, CDR2 YNFKEQ. The CDR3 runs 14 residues. V was pared by 11 bases and J by 4 bases, with 14 bases of the junction left unmatched. For the CDR3, the DNA is TGTGCCCCACCGGCTGGCGGGAGTTGGTACGAGCAGTACTTC. Protein sequence: CAPPAGGSWYEQYF.

The gene calls are TRBV4-2 and TRBJ1-5; D remains ambiguous. There are 16 residues in the CDR3. V was trimmed by 0 bases and J by 2 bases, leaving 11 bases between them. Germline CDR1 reads LGHNA; CDR2 reads YNFKEQ. The CDR3 region has the DNA TGTGCCAGCAGCCAAGATCCCGGGGATGGCAATCAGCCCCAGCATTTT. This translates into CASSQDPGDGNQPQHF.

The chain carries TRBV18 and TRBJ2-7; D remains unclear. The germline V and J ends were trimmed by 6 bases and 5 bases, with 26 bases remaining between them. CDR1 and CDR2 from the germline V gene are KGHSH and LQKENI. This CDR3 has 17 amino acids. This CDR3 is CASSPAAVAIGFHEQYF. The CDR3, as DNA: TGTGCCAGCTCGCCGGCGGCGGTAGCCATCGGATTCCACGAGCAGTACTTC. Using reference TRBV18 and TRBJ2-7 for the parts outside the CDR3, the full variable domain is NAGVMQNPRHLVRRRGQEARLRCSPMKGHSHVYWYRQLPEEGLKFMVYLQKENIIDESGMPKERFSAEFPKEGPSILRIQQVVRGDSAAYFCASSPAAVAIGFHEQYFGPGTRLTVT.

The chain has TRBV21-1 and TRBJ2-7; the table's TRBD1 call for D was not verified on the DNA. TRBV21-1 counts as a pseudogene. The CDR3 consists of 12 residues. The CDR3 sequence is CAGIAGSYEQYF. The CDR3 DNA reads as TGTGCCGGGATAGCAGGGTCCTACGAGCAGTACTTC.

The chain links TRBV7-9 to TRBJ1-5, with TRBD1 matching 8 bases. The trim removed 5 bases at V and 7 bases at J, leaving 10 bases unmatched. The germline V gene encodes CDR1 SEHNR and CDR2 FQNEAQ (reference sequence). The CDR3 loop spans 15 amino acids. CDR3 loop: CASSGPGGAGQPQHF. CDR3 coding DNA: TGTGCCAGCAGCGGTCCAGGGGGCGCGGGGCAGCCCCAGCATTTT.

The chain combines TRBV30 with TRBJ2-4; possible D gene TRBD2, 5 bases. Germline V lookup: CDR1 GTSNPN, CDR2 SVGIG (reference sequence). The CDR3 has 13 amino acids. V was pared by 4 bases and J by 7 bases, with 14 bases between. The chain's CDR3 is CAWKGSGWNIQYF. Here the CDR3 DNA reads TGTGCCTGGAAAGGCAGCGGTTGGAACATTCAGTACTTC.

This clone was observed a few times. The chain recombines TRBV30 with TRBJ1-1; D ambiguous. CDR3 size: 13 residues. V was pared by 0 bases and J by 2 bases, with 7 bases between. The germline CDR1 and CDR2 sequences are GTSNPN and SVGIG (reference sequence). In nucleotides, the CDR3 is TGTGCCTGGAGTGTCCGTCCTAACACTGAAGCTTTCTTT. Amino acid sequence: CAWSVRPNTEAFF.